This T cell receptor (beta chain) stems from a study of OX40 agonist ivuxolimab in advanced cancers. Study as a whole: The eligibility criteria allowed prior anti-PD-1, anti-PD-L1 or anti-CTLA-4 therapy, and around 40% had some.

With V trimmed by 4 bases and J by 3 bases, 12 bases remained unmatched. The CDR3 covers 16 residues. Germline-derived CDR1 and CDR2 are SGHDT and YYEEEE. Blood was sampled at baseline, cycle 4 day 1, and cycle 7 day 1. As for this clone: Its antigen is as yet unknown.

Here immunoSEQ multiplex PCR was the method, and the copy in TCRdb shows in-frame clones only, minus some. The sample includes roughly 100,000 clones, 70% to 90% of them seen just once. Study-level results: CD4+ T cells averaged fewer expanded clones than CD8+ T cells.

This chain joins TRBV5-6 and TRBJ2-7; 8 nucleotides match TRBD1. Sequencing used CD4+ or CD8+ T cells sorted from blood, obtained in a trial of the OX40 agonist ivuxolimab. The sequence was obtained from an adult with an advanced solid tumor such as melanoma, head and neck, liver or kidney cancer. This chain's CDR3 is CASSPIPGTGFYEQYF. The CDR3 DNA reads TGTGCCAGCAGCCCGATCCCCGGGACAGGCTTCTACGAGCAGTACTTC.